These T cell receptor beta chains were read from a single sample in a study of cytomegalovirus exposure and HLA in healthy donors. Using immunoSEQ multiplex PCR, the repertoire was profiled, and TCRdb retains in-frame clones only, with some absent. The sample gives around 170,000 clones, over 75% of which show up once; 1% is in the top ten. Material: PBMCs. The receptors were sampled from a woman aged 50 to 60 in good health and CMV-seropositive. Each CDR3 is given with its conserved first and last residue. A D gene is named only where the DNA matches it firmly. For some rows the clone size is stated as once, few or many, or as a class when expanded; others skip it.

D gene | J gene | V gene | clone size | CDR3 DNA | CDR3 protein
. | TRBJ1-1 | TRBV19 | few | TGTGCCAGTAACCGACAGATAAACACTGAAGCTTTCTTT | CASNRQINTEAFF
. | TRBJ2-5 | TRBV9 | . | TGTGCCAGCAGCCTTTTGGCTAGTCGAGAGACCCAGTACTTC | CASSLLASRETQYF
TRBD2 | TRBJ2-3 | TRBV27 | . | TGTGCCAGCAGGGGGCTGCGCCTAGCGGGTTTCACAGATACGCAGTATTTT | CASRGLRLAGFTDTQYF
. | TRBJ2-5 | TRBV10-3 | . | TGTGCCATCGGAGCCGGTGGAGAAGAGACCCAGTACTTC | CAIGAGGEETQYF
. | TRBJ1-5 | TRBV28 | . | TGTGCCAGCAGTTTCGGGGGAATGGGCCAGCCCCAGCATTTT | CASSFGGMGQPQHF
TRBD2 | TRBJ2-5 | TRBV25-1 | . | TGTGCCAGTCGCGACGGGGGGAGGGAGACCCAGTACTTC | CASRDGGRETQYF
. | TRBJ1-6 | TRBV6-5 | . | TGTGCCAGCAGTTACTCGGCGCGGACCTATAATTCACCCCTCCACTTT | CASSYSARTYNSPLHF
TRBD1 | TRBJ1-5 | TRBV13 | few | TGTGCCAGCAGCTTAACCGGACAGGGCCATCAGCCCCAGCATTTT | CASSLTGQGHQPQHF
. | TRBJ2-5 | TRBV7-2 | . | TGTGCCAGCAGCTTAGCGCGGTCAGCGAGAGCTAGGGAGACCCAGTACTTC | CASSLARSARARETQYF
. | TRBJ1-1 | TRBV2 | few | TGTGCCAGCTGCCTCGAAGCGGACACTGAAGCTTTCTTT | CASCLEADTEAFF
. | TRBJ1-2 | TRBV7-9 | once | TGTGCCGTAAGGGAGTTAACTAACTATGGCTACACCTTC | CAVRELTNYGYTF
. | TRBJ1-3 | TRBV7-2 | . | TGTGCCAGCAGCTCTGCAGGGGTACATGGAAACACCATATATTTT | CASSSAGVHGNTIYF
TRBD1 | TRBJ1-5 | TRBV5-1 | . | TGCGCCAGCAGCTTAGCAGGACAGGGGGGTCAGCCCCAGCATTTT | CASSLAGQGGQPQHF
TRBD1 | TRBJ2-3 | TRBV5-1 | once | TGCGCCAGCAGTCGACAGGGAAATGGAGATACGCAGTATTTT | CASSRQGNGDTQYF
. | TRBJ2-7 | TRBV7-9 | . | TGTTCCAGCAGCTTAGAAAGGGGAATGAACGAGCAGTACTTC | CSSSLERGMNEQYF
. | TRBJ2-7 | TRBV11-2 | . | TGTGCCAGCAGCCCGGGCCAGGGTTACGAGCAGTACTTC | CASSPGQGYEQYF
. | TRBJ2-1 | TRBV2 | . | TGTGCCAGCAGTGTTCAGATATACAATGAGCAGTTCTTC | CASSVQIYNEQFF
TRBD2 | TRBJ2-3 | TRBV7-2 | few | TGTGCCAGCAGCCCCTCGGCGGGAGGAGGGGGGGGCACAGATACGCAGTATTTT | CASSPSAGGGGGTDTQYF
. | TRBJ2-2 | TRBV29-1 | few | TGCAGCGTCGCTGGGACAACTGGAACCGGGGAGCTGTTTTTT | CSVAGTTGTGELFF
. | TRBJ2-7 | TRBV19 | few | TGTGCCAGTAGTATACCAGGGTCTGGTGCCTACGAGCAGTACTTC | CASSIPGSGAYEQYF
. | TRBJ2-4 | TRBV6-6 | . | TGTGCCAGCAGTTACACTACCAGGGGAAACATTCAGTACTTC | CASSYTTRGNIQYF
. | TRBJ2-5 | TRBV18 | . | TGTGCCAGCTCACCACCCGAGAATCGAGAGACCCAGTACTTC | CASSPPENRETQYF
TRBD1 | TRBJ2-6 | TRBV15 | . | TGTGCCACCAGCACACGGACAGGGATAGCGGGGGCCAACGTCCTGACTTTC | CATSTRTGIAGANVLTF
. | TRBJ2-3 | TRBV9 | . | TGTGCCAGCAGCGTAGACAGGAGCTTCCCAGATACGCAGTATTTT | CASSVDRSFPDTQYF
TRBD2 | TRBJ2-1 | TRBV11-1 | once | TGTGCCAGCAGCTTAGGACTAGCGGGAGCCAATGAGCAGTTCTTC | CASSLGLAGANEQFF
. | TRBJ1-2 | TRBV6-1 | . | TGTGCCAGCAGCCGATCCGGGAGGGACTATGGCTACACCTTC | CASSRSGRDYGYTF
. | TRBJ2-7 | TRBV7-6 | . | TGTGCCAGCAGCTCTTCCCCTTACGAGCAGTACTTC | CASSSSPYEQYF
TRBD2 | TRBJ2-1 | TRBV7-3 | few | TGTGCCAGCAGCTTAACTAGCGGGACCTACAATGAGCAGTTCTTC | CASSLTSGTYNEQFF
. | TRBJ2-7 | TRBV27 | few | TGTGCCAGCAGTTTCGGCGACAAGAAGTACTTC | CASSFGDKKYF
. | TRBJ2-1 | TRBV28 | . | TGTGCCAGCAGTTTAAACAGGAGACTCTACAATGAGCAGTTCTTC | CASSLNRRLYNEQFF
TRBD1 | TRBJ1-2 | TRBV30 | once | TGTGCCTGGAGTAGTAAGGGGGCGCCCGGTAACTATGGCTACACCTTC | CAWSSKGAPGNYGYTF
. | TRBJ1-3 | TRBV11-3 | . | TGTGCCAGCAGCTTAGATGGCTCTCCCGGGGGAACCATATATTTT | CASSLDGSPGGTIYF
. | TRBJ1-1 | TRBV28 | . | TGTGCCAGCAGTCCGAGACAGGATGACACTGAAGCTTTCTTT | CASSPRQDDTEAFF
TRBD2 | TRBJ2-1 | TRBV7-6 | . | TGTGCCAGCAGCCCCGCCGGGGGGGTCAATGAGCAGTTCTTC | CASSPAGGVNEQFF
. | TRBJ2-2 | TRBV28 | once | TGTGCCAGCAGAAAACCAGGGTTCGGGGAGCTGTTTTTT | CASRKPGFGELFF
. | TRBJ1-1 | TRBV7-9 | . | TGTTCCAGCAGCTTAGCGGGAGGGGTTAAGCCTGAAGCTTTCTTT | CSSSLAGGVKPEAFF
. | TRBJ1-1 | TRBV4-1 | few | TGCGCCAGCAGCCTTGGACAGCTGAACACTGAAGCTTTCTTT | CASSLGQLNTEAFF
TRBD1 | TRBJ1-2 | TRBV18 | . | TGTGCCAGCTCACCTTCCGGGACAGGGGGACGGTACTATGGCTACACCTTC | CASSPSGTGGRYYGYTF
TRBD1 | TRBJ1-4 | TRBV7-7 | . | TGTGCTAGCAGCCCCCGCGGTGCGGGGAAGGGGGCTGAAAAACTGTTTTTT | CASSPRGAGKGAEKLFF
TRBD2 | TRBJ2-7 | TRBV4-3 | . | TGCGCCAGCAGCCAAGGGGGTAGCGGGACCTACGAGCAGTACTTC | CASSQGGSGTYEQYF
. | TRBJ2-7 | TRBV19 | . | TGTGCCAGTAGTGTCGCCCCTCGAGGCGAGCAGTACTTC | CASSVAPRGEQYF
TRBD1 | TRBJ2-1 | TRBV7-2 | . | TGTGCCAGCAGCAAAGACAGGGGTGGTTACAATGAGCAGTTCTTC | CASSKDRGGYNEQFF
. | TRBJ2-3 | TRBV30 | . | TGTGCCTGGAGCCCCCTAGATACGCAGTATTTT | CAWSPLDTQYF
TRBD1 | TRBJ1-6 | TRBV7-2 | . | TGTGCCAGCAGCTTATGGAGATGGCCGGGACAGGGTGTCAATTCACCCCTCCACTTT | CASSLWRWPGQGVNSPLHF
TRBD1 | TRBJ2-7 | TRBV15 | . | TGTGCCACCGGCGACCTAGACAGGGGGCGAGGAGACGAGCAGTACTTC | CATGDLDRGRGDEQYF